These 21 T cell receptor beta chains were sequenced from one sample in a study of early T cells in non-severe SARS-CoV-2 infection (TCRdb year 2021). The library relied on 5' RACE. TCRdb names NextSeq 500 as the instrument used. TCRdb redid the processing of the public reads, applying fastp at Q25 and MiXCR, and retained in-frame beta chains. All rows with the same CDR3 protein become a single entry with the most common DNA and genes. The sample table records about 49,000 distinct CDR3 sequences; less than 4.5% of these occur just once. 6% of the sample is in the top ten clones. The specimen sequenced was whole blood. The receptor source for this set is an adult who was a healthcare worker with PCR-confirmed SARS-CoV-2 infection or an uninfected control (not recorded which).

This clonotype has ten or more counts. The chain carries TRBV6-2 or TRBV6-3 and TRBJ2-4; D is possibly TRBD1 (6 bases). Between the trimmed V and J ends, which lost 5 bases and 2 bases, there was a span of 13 bases. The germline gives CDR1 MNHEY, CDR2 SVGEGT. The CDR3 contains 15 residues. CDR3 region: CASSTGFLPKNIQYF. The CDR3 DNA reads as TGTGCCAGCAGTACAGGGTTTCTACCCAAAAACATTCAGTACTTC.

This clonotype was recorded many times. This sequence joins TRBV18 and TRBJ1-2; the match to TRBD1 covers 7 bases. CDR1 and CDR2 (germline): KGHSH, LQKENI. The junction had 6 bases not matched to a gene; V was cut back by 3 bases and J by 2 bases. The CDR3 has 15 residues. CDR3 residues: CASSPGGQDNYGYTF. In nucleotides, the CDR3 is TGTGCCAGCTCACCGGGCGGACAGGACAACTATGGCTACACCTTC.

The table lists this clonotype with many counts. This chain joins TRBV6-5 and TRBJ2-3, with D maybe TRBD1 (6 bases). This CDR3 is built from 13 residues. V was shortened by 0 bases and J by 8 bases, with 9 bases between the two germline ends. Germline loops: CDR1 MNHEY, CDR2 SVGAGI. The CDR3 spells CASSYSTGTTQYF. In DNA, the CDR3 is TGTGCCAGCAGTTACTCGACAGGAACTACGCAGTATTTT.

The sample holds many counts of this clonotype. The rearrangement links TRBV7-2 to TRBJ1-1; D possibly corresponds to TRBD1 (5 bases). V was shortened by 6 bases and J by 7 bases, with 15 bases between the two germline ends. Germline V gives CDR1 SGHTA, CDR2 FQGNSA. This CDR3 is built from 13 residues. CDR3 DNA: TGTGCCAGCAGTTTCGGGGGTTTAGGTGAAGCTTTCTTT. It encodes CASSFGGLGEAFF. The complete variable domain, with remaining parts taken from reference TRBV7-2 and TRBJ1-1, reads GAGVSQSPSNKVTEKGKDVELRCDPISGHTALYWYRQSLGQGLEFLIYFQGNSAPDKSGLPSDRFSAERTGGSVSTLTIQRTQQEDSAVYLCASSFGGLGEAFFGQGTRLTVV.

This clonotype was seen repeatedly, ten times or more. The gene calls are TRBV7-2 and TRBJ2-5; no definite D call. The CDR3 length is 13 residues. The V end lost 8 bases, the J end lost 3 bases, and 13 bases lay between the germline ends. Germline V gene lookup returns CDR1 SGHTA and CDR2 FQGNSA. CDR3 region: CASSPTREETQYF. As DNA, the CDR3 is TGTGCCAGCTCCCCCACTCGGGAAGAGACCCAGTACTTC.

This clonotype was counted many times. This chain links TRBV29-1 with TRBJ1-1; no clear D. The germline V gene encodes CDR1 SQVTM and CDR2 ANQGSEA. V was cut by 6 bases and J by 3 bases, with 11 bases left in between. The CDR3 is made up of 12 amino acids. CDR3 region: CSVEDPDTEAFF. The CDR3 DNA sequence: TGCAGCGTCGAGGACCCGGACACTGAAGCTTTCTTT.

This clonotype is medium-sized by share. The genes are TRBV20-1 and TRBJ2-7, with D unclear. Germline lookup yields CDR1 DFQATT and CDR2 SNEGSKA (reference sequence). Trimming took 3 bases from V and 2 from J, leaving 17 bases between them. This CDR3 comprises 15 residues. The CDR3 DNA reads as TGCAGTGCTAGGACCCTCGGAGACGGAGCCTACGAGCAGTACTTC. This codes for CSARTLGDGAYEQYF.

This clonotype occurred many times. This chain connects TRBV29-1 to TRBJ2-3, with 7 bases lining up with TRBD1. V trimming: 6 bases; J trimming: 2 bases; junction bases outside the gene matches: 5. The CDR3 consists of 13 residues. Germline V gives CDR1 SQVTM, CDR2 ANQGSEA. The CDR3 DNA reads TGCAGCGTGACAGGGCGGTCCACAGATACGCAGTATTTT. Its protein is CSVTGRSTDTQYF.

This clonotype was seen repeatedly, ten times or more. This sequence joins TRBV4-3 and TRBJ2-1; D possibly corresponds to TRBD2 (5 bases). Germline loops: CDR1 LGHNA, CDR2 YSLEER. CDR3 length: 14 amino acids. Trimming left V 3 bases short and J 4 bases short, with 10 bases between. CDR3 loop: CASSHSAEYNEQFF. CDR3 in DNA: TGCGCCAGCAGCCATAGCGCAGAGTACAATGAGCAGTTCTTC.

The chain recombines TRBV5-1 with TRBJ1-3, with 8 bases that match TRBD1. This CDR3 comprises 18 residues. Germline assignment: CDR1 SGHRS and CDR2 YFSETQ. The J segment lost 0 bases and the V segment lost 0 bases, leaving 8 bases of the junction unmatched. For the CDR3, the DNA is TGCGCCAGCAGCTTGGCGGGGACAGGCACACCCTCTGGAAACACCATATATTTT. It encodes CASSLAGTGTPSGNTIYF.

Many counts were recorded for this clonotype. The gene calls are TRBV29-1 and TRBJ1-2, with 11 bases aligning to TRBD1. CDR1 and CDR2 from the germline V gene are SQVTM and ANQGSEA. The V segment lost 3 bases and the J segment 7 bases; nucleotides outside the gene matches: 4. The CDR3 is 13 residues long. The CDR3 nucleotides read TGCAGCGTTGAGGACAGGGGGCTGGCTGGCTACACCTTC. Translation: CSVEDRGLAGYTF. The variable domain in full, with the rest retrieved from reference TRBV29-1 and TRBJ1-2, is SAVISQKPSRDICQRGTSLTIQCQVDSQVTMMFWYRQQPGQSLTLIATANQGSEATYESGFVIDKFPISRPNLTFSTLTVSNMSPEDSSIYLCSVEDRGLAGYTFGSGTRLTVV.

This clonotype was observed many times. This chain links TRBV29-1 with TRBJ2-7; D is ambiguous. CDR1 and CDR2 (germline): SQVTM, ANQGSEA. V gave up 1 base and J gave up 2 bases, with 6 bases separating them. CDR3 length: 12 residues. The CDR3 DNA follows: TGCAGCGTTGAAGTTGCGACCTACGAGCAGTACTTC. This sequence encodes CSVEVATYEQYF.

This clonotype appeared many times. J is TRBJ2-7 and V is TRBV30, with D uncertain. Germline CDR1 is GTSNPN and CDR2 is SVGIG (reference sequence). The CDR3 is 16 amino acids. Between the trimmed V and J ends, which lost 0 bases and 0 bases, there was a span of 15 bases. The CDR3 is CAWSVLFSASSYEQYF. The CDR3 region has the DNA TGTGCCTGGAGTGTACTTTTCAGCGCTAGCTCCTACGAGCAGTACTTC. The whole variable domain, filled in from reference TRBV30 and TRBJ2-7, reads SQTIHQWPATLVQPVGSPLSLECTVEGTSNPNLYWYRQAAGRGLQLLFYSVGIGQISSEVPQNLSASRPQDRQFILSSKKLLLSDSGFYLCAWSVLFSASSYEQYFGPGTRLTVT.

At least ten counts were recorded for this clonotype. The chain has TRBV20-1 and TRBJ2-6; D is undetermined. Looked up from germline, CDR1 is DFQATT and CDR2 is SNEGSKA (reference sequence). Trimming took off 2 bases at V and 4 bases at J, with 12 bases between the two ends. This CDR3 contains 15 residues. CDR3 in amino acids: CSARIILGGANVLTF. The CDR3 coding sequence is TGCAGTGCTAGAATCATATTGGGAGGGGCCAACGTCCTGACTTTC.

This clonotype was recorded at least ten times. This chain uses TRBV7-2 with TRBJ1-5; 7 bases line up with TRBD1. From germline, CDR1 is SGHTA and CDR2 FQGNSA. The CDR3 extends over 15 amino acids. V shed 6 bases, J shed 4 bases, and the junction held 9 bases outside the gene matches. In nucleotides, the CDR3 is TGTGCCAGCAGGTTACGGACAGGCGAGAATCAGCCCCAGCATTTT. It yields the protein CASRLRTGENQPQHF.

Ten or more counts support this clonotype. The CDR3 spells CASSVVSGRADTGELFF. CDR3 DNA: TGTGCCAGCAGCGTAGTAAGTGGGAGGGCCGACACCGGGGAGCTGTTTTTT. The chain carries TRBV9 and TRBJ2-2; 7 bases match TRBD2. This CDR3 spans 17 amino acids. With 0 bases clipped from V and 3 bases from J, the junction kept 8 bases outside the gene matches. Germline CDR1 and CDR2: SGDLS and YYNGEE.

A few counts support this clonotype. V is TRBV10-3 and J is TRBJ2-7, with 7 bases that match TRBD2. V was pared by 4 bases and J by 1 base, with 4 bases of the junction left unmatched. CDR3 length: 14 amino acids. Germline V gene data show CDR1 as ENHRY and CDR2 as SYGVKD. The CDR3 reads CAISAGRRSYEQYF. CDR3 coding DNA: TGTGCCATCAGTGCCGGGAGGAGGTCCTACGAGCAGTACTTC.

Many counts were recorded for this clonotype. V gene TRBV10-2 combines with J gene TRBJ2-7, with 9 bases fitting TRBD1. The CDR3 consists of 13 residues. CDR1 and CDR2 (germline): WSHSY, SAAADI. V gave up 5 bases and J gave up 3 bases; unmatched junction bases: 2. The CDR3 loop is CASSWDRVYEQYF. Written as DNA, the CDR3 is TGCGCCAGCAGTTGGGACAGGGTCTACGAGCAGTACTTC.

This clonotype was counted ten times or more. V gene TRBV11-2 combines with J gene TRBJ1-1; D is perhaps TRBD1 (5 bases). Trimming took off 3 bases at V and 7 bases at J, with 12 bases between the two ends. CDR1 is SGHAT, CDR2 FQNNGV, per germline. The CDR3 runs to 13 residues. CDR3 protein: CASSLVRRGEAFF. The CDR3 DNA follows: TGTGCCAGCAGCTTGGTCCGGAGGGGTGAAGCTTTCTTT.

This clonotype was recorded many times. The chain links TRBV10-2 to TRBJ2-7; possible D gene TRBD1, 5 bases. This CDR3 region has 14 residues. With 2 bases removed from V and 4 bases from J, the gap between germline ends came to 12 bases. Germline V gives CDR1 WSHSY, CDR2 SAAADI. In DNA form, the CDR3 reads TGCGCCAGCAGTGAGCCCAAGCAGGGATACGAGCAGTACTTC. Protein product: CASSEPKQGYEQYF.

Ten or more counts support this clonotype. The CDR3 is CATSVPGLNYGYTF. DNA of the CDR3: TGTGCCACCAGTGTGCCGGGGTTGAACTATGGCTACACCTTC. The rearrangement links TRBV24-1 to TRBJ1-2; no firm D call. CDR1 and CDR2 from the germline V gene are KGHDR and SFDVKD. V lost 5 bases and J lost 2, with 11 bases in between. This CDR3 has 14 amino acids.